The TCR beta chain under discussion was sequenced for a study of shared clonotypes between healthy human individuals. Points on this clone: What it binds is not known.

Here immunoSEQ multiplex PCR was the method, and the copy in TCRdb shows in-frame clones only, minus some. Seen here are approximately 240,000 clones, 65% observed once, and the top ten hold over 8.5%. Looked up from germline, CDR1 is MNHEY and CDR2 is SMNVEV (reference sequence). There are 14 residues in the CDR3. The V and J ends lost 6 bases and 2 bases, in that order; junction bases with no gene match: 6. The study's findings and limits: Represented genetic and exposure-history diversity was restricted by having few donors.

This receptor was identified in a young man in good health. Sequencing input: memory CD4+ T cells sorted from blood. The subset: CD45RA-negative fraction. This chain uses TRBV27 with TRBJ2-7; 8 bases line up with TRBD2. CDR3 residues: CASRSPGLAYEQYF. The DNA of the CDR3 is TGTGCCAGCAGAAGTCCGGGACTAGCCTACGAGCAGTACTTC.